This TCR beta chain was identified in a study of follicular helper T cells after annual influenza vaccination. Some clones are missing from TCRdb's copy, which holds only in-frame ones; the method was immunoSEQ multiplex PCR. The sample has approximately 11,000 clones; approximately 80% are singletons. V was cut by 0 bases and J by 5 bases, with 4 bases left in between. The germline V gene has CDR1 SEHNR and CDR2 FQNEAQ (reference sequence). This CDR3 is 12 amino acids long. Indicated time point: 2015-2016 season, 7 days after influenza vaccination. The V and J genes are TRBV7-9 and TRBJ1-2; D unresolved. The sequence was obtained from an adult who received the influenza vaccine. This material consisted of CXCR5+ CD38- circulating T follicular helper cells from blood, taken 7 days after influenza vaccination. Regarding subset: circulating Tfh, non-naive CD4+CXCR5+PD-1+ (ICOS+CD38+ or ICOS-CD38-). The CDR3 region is CASSLAGYGYTF. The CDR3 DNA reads TGTGCCAGCAGCTTAGCGGGGTATGGCTACACCTTC.